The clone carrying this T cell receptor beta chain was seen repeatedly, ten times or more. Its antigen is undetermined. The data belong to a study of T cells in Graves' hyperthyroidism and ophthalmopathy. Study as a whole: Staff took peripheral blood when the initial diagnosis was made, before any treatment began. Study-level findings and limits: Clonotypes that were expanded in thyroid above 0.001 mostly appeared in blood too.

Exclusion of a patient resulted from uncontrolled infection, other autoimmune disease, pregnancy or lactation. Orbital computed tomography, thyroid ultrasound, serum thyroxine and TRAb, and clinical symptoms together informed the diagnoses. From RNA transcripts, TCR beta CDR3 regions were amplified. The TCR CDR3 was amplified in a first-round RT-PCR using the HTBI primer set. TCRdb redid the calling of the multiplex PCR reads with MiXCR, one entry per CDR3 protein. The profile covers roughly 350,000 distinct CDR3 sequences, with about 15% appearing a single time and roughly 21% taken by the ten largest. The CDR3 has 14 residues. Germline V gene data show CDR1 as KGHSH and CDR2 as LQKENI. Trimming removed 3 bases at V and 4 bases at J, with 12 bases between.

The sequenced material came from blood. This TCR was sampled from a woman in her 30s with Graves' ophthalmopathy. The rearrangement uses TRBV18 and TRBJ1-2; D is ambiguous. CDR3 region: CASSPQSTSYGYTF. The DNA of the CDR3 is TGTGCCAGCTCACCCCAGTCTACGTCCTATGGCTACACCTTC.